This T cell receptor (beta chain) is from a study of T cells in Graves' hyperthyroidism and ophthalmopathy. Study findings and constraints: In simple terms, a model built on 13 V-J features told ophthalmopathy apart from stable hyperthyroidism. It was a median approximately 7.1 months before onset that the model predicted ophthalmopathy.

On the basis of clinical symptoms, serum thyroxine and TRAb, thyroid ultrasound and orbital computed tomography, diagnoses were made. TCR beta CDR3 regions were amplified from RNA. During a first-round RT-PCR of the TCR CDR3, the HTBI primer set was used. From the multiplex PCR reads, TCRdb called clonotypes with MiXCR, one entry per CDR3 protein. The sample consists of more than 500,000 distinct CDR3 sequences, 46% of them appearing once. Concerning this clonotype: Its cognate antigen is unknown.

V was pared by 4 bases and J by 4 bases, with 18 bases between. CDR1 and CDR2 (germline): KGHDR, SFDVKD. There are 16 residues in the CDR3. The sequencing sample was made of peripheral blood or thyroid tissue (not recorded which). V and J are TRBV24-1 and TRBJ2-5; possible D gene TRBD1, 5 bases. This receptor was taken from an adult woman with Graves' disease, either hyperthyroidism or ophthalmopathy (not recorded which). The CDR3 region has the DNA TGTGCCACCAGTGAGTACCGCTATCCAGGGATAGAGACCCAGTACTTC. The encoded protein is CATSEYRYPGIETQYF.